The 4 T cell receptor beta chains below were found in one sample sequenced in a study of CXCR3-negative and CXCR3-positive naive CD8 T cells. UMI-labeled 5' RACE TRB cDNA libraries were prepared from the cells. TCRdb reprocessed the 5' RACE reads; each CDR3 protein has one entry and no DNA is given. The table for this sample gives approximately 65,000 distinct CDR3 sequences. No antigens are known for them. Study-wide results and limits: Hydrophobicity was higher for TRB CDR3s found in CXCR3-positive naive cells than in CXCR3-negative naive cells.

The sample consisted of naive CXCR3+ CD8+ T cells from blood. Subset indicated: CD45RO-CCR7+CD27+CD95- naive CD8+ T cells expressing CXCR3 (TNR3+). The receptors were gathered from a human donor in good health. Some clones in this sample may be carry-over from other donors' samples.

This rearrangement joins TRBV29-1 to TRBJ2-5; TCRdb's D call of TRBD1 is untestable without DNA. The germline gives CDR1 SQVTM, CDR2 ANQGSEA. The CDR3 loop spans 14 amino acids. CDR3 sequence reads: CSVTGTGNGETQYF.

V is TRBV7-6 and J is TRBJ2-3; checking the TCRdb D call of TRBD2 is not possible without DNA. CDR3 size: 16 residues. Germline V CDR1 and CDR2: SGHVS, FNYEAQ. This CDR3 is CASSYRLAGDVDTQYF. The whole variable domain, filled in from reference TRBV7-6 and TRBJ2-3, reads GAGVSQSPRYKVTKRGQDVALRCDPISGHVSLYWYRQALGQGPEFLTYFNYEAQQDKSGLPNDRFSAERPEGSISTLTIQRTEQRDSAMYRCASSYRLAGDVDTQYFGPGTRLTVL.

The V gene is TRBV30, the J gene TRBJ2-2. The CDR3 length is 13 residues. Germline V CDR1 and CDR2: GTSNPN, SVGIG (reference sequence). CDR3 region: CAWSVGHTGELFF.

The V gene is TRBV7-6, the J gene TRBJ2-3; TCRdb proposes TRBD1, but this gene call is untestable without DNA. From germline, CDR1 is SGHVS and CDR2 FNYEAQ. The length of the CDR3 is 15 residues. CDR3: CASSLVGGGTDTQYF.